Detailed here is one T cell receptor beta chain. Everyone who took part was roughly 18 to 89 years old, and they came from 24 US areas. Categorization into cohorts depended on clinical history that participants reported. Individuals in the exposed group had encountered a COVID-19 case within 2 weeks preceding study entry. Method: immunoSEQ multiplex PCR; TCRdb's copy keeps in-frame clones and lacks some. The sample contains 250,000 or so clones, around nine tenths of which appear only once. This sample is drawn from a study of blood T cell repertoires in COVID-19. Study background: T cells, B-cell-depleted T cells, or PBMCs provided the cDNA or gDNA that served as material.

CDR1 is ENHRY, CDR2 SYGVKD, per germline. This CDR3 is 12 amino acids long. V gave up 4 bases and J gave up 7 bases, with 10 bases separating them. This sequence originates from a woman in her twenties or thirties who had been exposed to COVID-19. V gene TRBV10-3 combines with J gene TRBJ1-2; no clear D. The specimen was PBMCs or T cells enriched from blood (not recorded which). CDR3 nucleotides: TGTGCCATCAGTGCCGGGGAAGGTGGCTACACCTTC. It yields the protein CAISAGEGGYTF.